Listed below are T cell receptor beta chains from one sample, sequenced in a study of memory CD4+ T cells and cytomegalovirus serostatus. Sequencing used immunoSEQ multiplex PCR; TCRdb keeps in-frame clones, though not all of them. Of under 55,000 clones in the sample, around 80% are singletons; the top ten hold around 1.6%. Sample: memory CD4+ T cells from blood. The receptors were sampled from an adult in good health and CMV-seronegative. Each CDR3 is given with its conserved first and last residue. The D gene is left open where the match is weak. The size entry is marked missing in some rows and otherwise reads once, few, many or a size class.

size: -; V: TRBV18; D: TRBD1; J: TRBJ2-7; DNA: TGTGCCAGCTCACCAGGGACAGGGAGGTACGAGCAGTACTTC; CDR3: CASSPGTGRYEQYF
size: -; V: TRBV4-3; D: -; J: TRBJ2-4; DNA: TGCGCCAGCAGCCAGGAGCTGGCGAGGGGGGGCCCCTCCGAAAACATTCAGTACTTC; CDR3: CASSQELARGGPSENIQYF
size: -; V: TRBV5-4; D: -; J: TRBJ2-1; DNA: TGTGCCAGCAGCTTGGAACTGTGGAGCTCCTACAATGAGCAGTTCTTC; CDR3: CASSLELWSSYNEQFF
size: once; V: TRBV7-9; D: -; J: TRBJ2-1; DNA: TGTGCCAGCAGCTTAGATCAAGTAATAAATGAGCAGTTCTTC; CDR3: CASSLDQVINEQFF
size: -; V: TRBV11-2; D: -; J: TRBJ1-2; DNA: TGTGCCAGCAGCTTGTTGACAGCCGGCTATGGCTACACCTTC; CDR3: CASSLLTAGYGYTF
size: -; V: TRBV6-1; D: TRBD1; J: TRBJ1-1; DNA: TGTGCCAGCAGTGTGGACAGGGGTATGTCTGAAGCTTTCTTT; CDR3: CASSVDRGMSEAFF
size: once; V: TRBV10-3; D: -; J: TRBJ1-3; DNA: TGTGCCATCAGGAACCCTACAGGAGCAGAGTCTGGAAACACCATATATTTT; CDR3: CAIRNPTGAESGNTIYF
size: -; V: TRBV18; D: -; J: TRBJ1-1; DNA: TGTGCCAGCTCACGTCCAGGGATGTCCCTCAGGGATGAAGCTTTCTTT; CDR3: CASSRPGMSLRDEAFF
size: few; V: TRBV18; D: -; J: TRBJ1-5; DNA: TGTGCCAGCTCACCAATAGGGTATTGGGCCCAGCATTTT; CDR3: CASSPIGYWAQHF
size: few; V: TRBV7-2; D: TRBD1; J: TRBJ1-1; DNA: TGTGCCAGCAGTGAACAGGGGGGGATCACTGAAGCTTTCTTT; CDR3: CASSEQGGITEAFF
size: -; V: TRBV7-9; D: TRBD1; J: TRBJ1-1; DNA: TGTGCCAGCAGCAGGGGACAGATGAACACTGAAGCTTTCTTT; CDR3: CASSRGQMNTEAFF
size: -; V: TRBV5-1; D: TRBD1; J: TRBJ1-5; DNA: TGCGCCAGCAGCTTGGACGGGACAGTTAGCAATCAGCCCCAGCATTTT; CDR3: CASSLDGTVSNQPQHF
size: once; V: TRBV7-2; D: -; J: TRBJ2-5; DNA: TGTGCCAGCAGCCCGCCCAACAGCAAAGAGACCCAGTACTTC; CDR3: CASSPPNSKETQYF
size: -; V: TRBV9; D: -; J: TRBJ1-6; DNA: TGTGCCAGCAGCGTTAGAGGCGAATCACCCCTCCACTTT; CDR3: CASSVRGESPLHF
size: -; V: TRBV7-2; D: -; J: TRBJ1-5; DNA: TGTGCCAGCACTATGGGGGTAACTAATCAGCCCCAGCATTTT; CDR3: CASTMGVTNQPQHF
size: once; V: TRBV28; D: -; J: TRBJ2-7; DNA: TGTGCCAGCAGTCCTAGGACATTAGCATACGAGCAGTACTTC; CDR3: CASSPRTLAYEQYF
size: -; V: TRBV7-9; D: -; J: TRBJ2-1; DNA: TGTGCCAGCAGCTTACATCAGGGATATTACAATGAGCAGTTCTTC; CDR3: CASSLHQGYYNEQFF
size: once; V: TRBV29-1; D: TRBD1; J: TRBJ1-5; DNA: TGCAGCGTTTCAGAAACCGGGACAGGGAGCAATCAGCCCCAGCATTTT; CDR3: CSVSETGTGSNQPQHF
size: few; V: TRBV28; D: -; J: TRBJ1-4; DNA: TGTGCCAGCAGTTTGGTGGGGGGTACTAATGAAAAACTGTTTTTT; CDR3: CASSLVGGTNEKLFF
size: -; V: TRBV9; D: TRBD2; J: TRBJ2-3; DNA: TGTGCCAGCCGGGGGGGAAGCACAGATACGCAGTATTTT; CDR3: CASRGGSTDTQYF
size: few; V: TRBV7-9; D: TRBD1; J: TRBJ1-2; DNA: TGTGCCAGCAGTCAGAGGGACAGATATGGCTACACCTTC; CDR3: CASSQRDRYGYTF
size: -; V: TRBV2; D: TRBD1; J: TRBJ2-7; DNA: TGTGCCAGCAGTGGACAGGGTTCCAGCTACGAGCAGTACTTC; CDR3: CASSGQGSSYEQYF
size: -; V: TRBV4-3; D: TRBD2; J: TRBJ2-3; DNA: TGCGCCAGCAGCCCCCAAAGACTAGCGGGCGGGAATACGCAGTATTTT; CDR3: CASSPQRLAGGNTQYF
size: -; V: TRBV15; D: -; J: TRBJ2-4; DNA: TGTGCCACCAGCAGAGACAGGGACGCCAAAAACATTCAGTACTTC; CDR3: CATSRDRDAKNIQYF
size: -; V: TRBV19; D: -; J: TRBJ1-1; DNA: TGTGCCAGTAGTATTTACGGACATTCAGACGAAGCTTTCTTT; CDR3: CASSIYGHSDEAFF
size: -; V: TRBV27; D: -; J: TRBJ1-1; DNA: TGTGCCAGCAGTTTTTCTGTGAACACTGAAGCTTTCTTT; CDR3: CASSFSVNTEAFF
size: few; V: TRBV6-1; D: TRBD1; J: TRBJ2-5; DNA: TGTGCCAGCAGTGTCGTACAGGGGGCCCAGTACTTC; CDR3: CASSVVQGAQYF
size: -; V: TRBV5-1; D: TRBD1; J: TRBJ2-1; DNA: TGCGCCAGCAGCTTGACAGGGGGGATATCCTACAATGAGCAGTTCTTC; CDR3: CASSLTGGISYNEQFF